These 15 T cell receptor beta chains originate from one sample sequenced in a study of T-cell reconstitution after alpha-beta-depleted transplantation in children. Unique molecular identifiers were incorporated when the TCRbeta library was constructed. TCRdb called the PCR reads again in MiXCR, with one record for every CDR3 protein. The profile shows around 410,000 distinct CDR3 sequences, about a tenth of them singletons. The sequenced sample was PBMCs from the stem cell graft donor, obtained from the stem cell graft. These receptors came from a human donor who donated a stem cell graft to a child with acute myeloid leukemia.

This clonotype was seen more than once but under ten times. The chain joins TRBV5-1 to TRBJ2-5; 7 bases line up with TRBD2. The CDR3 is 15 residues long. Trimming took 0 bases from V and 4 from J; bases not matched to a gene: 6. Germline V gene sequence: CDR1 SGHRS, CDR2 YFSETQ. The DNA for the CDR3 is TGCGCCAGCAGCTTGGCCGCGTCTAGCGGAGAGACCCAGTACTTC. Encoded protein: CASSLAASSGETQYF.

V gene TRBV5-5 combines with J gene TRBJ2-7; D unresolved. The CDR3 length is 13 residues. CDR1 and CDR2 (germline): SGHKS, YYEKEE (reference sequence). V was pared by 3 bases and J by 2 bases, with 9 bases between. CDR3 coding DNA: TGTGCCAGCAGCTACTCAGGAACCTACGAGCAGTACGTC. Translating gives CASSYSGTYEQYV.

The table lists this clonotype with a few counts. The CDR3 region is CASSQDRGETPLETQYF. CDR3 DNA: TGCGCCAGCAGCCAAGATCGGGGGGAAACCCCTCTAGAGACCCAGTACTTC. This sequence joins TRBV4-1 and TRBJ2-5; 7 bases are a match to TRBD2. Trimming removed 0 bases from V and 4 bases from J; junction bases left unmatched: 11. Germline-derived CDR1 and CDR2 are MGHRA and YSYEKL. This CDR3 spans 17 amino acids.

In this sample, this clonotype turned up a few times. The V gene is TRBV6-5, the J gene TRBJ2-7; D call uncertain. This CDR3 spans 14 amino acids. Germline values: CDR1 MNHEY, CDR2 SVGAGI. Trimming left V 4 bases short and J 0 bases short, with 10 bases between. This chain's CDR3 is CASSSPESSYEQYF. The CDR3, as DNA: TGTGCCAGCAGTTCGCCAGAAAGCTCCTACGAGCAGTACTTC.

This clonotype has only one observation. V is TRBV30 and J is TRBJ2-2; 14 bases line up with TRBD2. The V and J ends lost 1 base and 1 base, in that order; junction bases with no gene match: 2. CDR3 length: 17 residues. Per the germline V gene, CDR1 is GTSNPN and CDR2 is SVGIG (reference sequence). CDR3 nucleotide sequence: TGTGCCTGGAGTGGGACTAGCGGGAGGTGGAACACCGGGGAGCTGTTTTTT. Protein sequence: CAWSGTSGRWNTGELFF.

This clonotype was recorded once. The CDR3 region has the DNA TGTGCCAGCAGTGAATTATGGACAGGACTGTCCTACGAGCAGTACGTC. Amino acids: CASSELWTGLSYEQYV. The rearrangement uses TRBV6-1 and TRBJ2-7; 7 nucleotides match TRBD1. The V gene's germline CDR1 is MNHNS and CDR2 SASEGT. This CDR3 region has 16 residues. V was clipped by 2 bases and J by 1 base; unmatched bases: 8.

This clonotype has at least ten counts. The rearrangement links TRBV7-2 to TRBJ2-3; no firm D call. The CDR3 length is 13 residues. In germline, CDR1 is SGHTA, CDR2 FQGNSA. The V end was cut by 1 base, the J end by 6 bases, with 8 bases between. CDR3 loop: CASSLGGLDTQYF. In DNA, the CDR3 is TGTGCCAGCAGCTTAGGAGGTCTCGATACGCAGTATTTT. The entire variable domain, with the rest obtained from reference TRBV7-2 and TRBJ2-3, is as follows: GAGVSQSPSNKVTEKGKDVELRCDPISGHTALYWYRQSLGQGLEFLIYFQGNSAPDKSGLPSDRFSAERTGGSVSTLTIQRTQQEDSAVYLCASSLGGLDTQYFGPGTRLTVL.

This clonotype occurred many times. CDR3 in amino acids: CASSLVTGSILHTDTQYF. In DNA, the CDR3 is TGTGCCAGCAGCCTAGTGACCGGGTCGATTCTTCACACAGATACGCAGTATTTT. The chain combines TRBV6-2 or TRBV6-3 with TRBJ2-3; D unclear. The CDR3 length is 18 residues. Trimming took off 6 bases at V and 2 bases at J, with 24 bases between the two ends. Germline V gene lookup returns CDR1 MNHEY and CDR2 SVGEGT.

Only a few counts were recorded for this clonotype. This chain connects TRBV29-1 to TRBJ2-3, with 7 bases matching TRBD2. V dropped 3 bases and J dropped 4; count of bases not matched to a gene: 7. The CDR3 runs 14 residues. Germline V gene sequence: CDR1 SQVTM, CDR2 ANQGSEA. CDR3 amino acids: CSVDAAGEADTQYF. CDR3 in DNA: TGCAGCGTTGACGCGGCGGGAGAGGCAGATACGCAGTATTTT.

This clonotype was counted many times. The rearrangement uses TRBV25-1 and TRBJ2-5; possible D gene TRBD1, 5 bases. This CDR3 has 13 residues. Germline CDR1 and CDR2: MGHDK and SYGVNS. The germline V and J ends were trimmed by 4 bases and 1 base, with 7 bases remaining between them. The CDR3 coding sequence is TGTGCCAGCAGTGGAGACAGCCAAGAGACCCAGTACTTC. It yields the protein CASSGDSQETQYF. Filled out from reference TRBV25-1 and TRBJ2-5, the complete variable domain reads EADIYQTPRYLVIGTGKKITLECSQTMGHDKMYWYQQDPGMELHLIHYSYGVNSTEKGDLSSESTVSRIRTEHFPLTLESARPSHTSQYLCASSGDSQETQYFGPGTRLLVL.

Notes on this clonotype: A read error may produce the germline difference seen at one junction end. CDR3: CSARASPRDTFFSSGANVLTF. DNA of the CDR3: TGCAGTGCCAGAGCCAGCCCACGGGACACATTCTTCAGCTCTGGGGCCAACGTCCTGACTTTC. This chain joins TRBV20-1 and TRBJ2-6; tentatively, D is TRBD1 (6 bases). The germline V gene encodes CDR1 DFQATT and CDR2 SNEGSKA (reference sequence). CDR3 length: 21 residues.

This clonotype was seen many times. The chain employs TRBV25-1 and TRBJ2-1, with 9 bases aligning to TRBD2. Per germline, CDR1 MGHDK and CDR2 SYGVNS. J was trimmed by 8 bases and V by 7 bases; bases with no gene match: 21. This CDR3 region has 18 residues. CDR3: CASMLSVLAGGQGYEQFF. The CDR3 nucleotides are TGTGCCAGCATGTTGTCGGTACTGGCGGGAGGGCAGGGGTATGAGCAGTTCTTC.

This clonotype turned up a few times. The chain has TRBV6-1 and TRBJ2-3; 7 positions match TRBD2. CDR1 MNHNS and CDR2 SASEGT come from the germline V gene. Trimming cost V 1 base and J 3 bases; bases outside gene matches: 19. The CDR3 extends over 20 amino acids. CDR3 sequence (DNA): TGTGCCAGCAGTGAAGAATGGGTCCAACTAGCGCTGGAGGTGACAGATACGCAGTATTTT. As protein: CASSEEWVQLALEVTDTQYF.

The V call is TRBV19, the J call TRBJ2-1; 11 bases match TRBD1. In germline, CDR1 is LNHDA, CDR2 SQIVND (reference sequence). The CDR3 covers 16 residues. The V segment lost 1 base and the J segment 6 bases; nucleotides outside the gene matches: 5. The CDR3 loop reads CASSIVGTGGLNEQFF. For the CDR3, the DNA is TGTGCCAGTAGTATAGTGGGGACAGGGGGACTCAATGAGCAGTTCTTC.

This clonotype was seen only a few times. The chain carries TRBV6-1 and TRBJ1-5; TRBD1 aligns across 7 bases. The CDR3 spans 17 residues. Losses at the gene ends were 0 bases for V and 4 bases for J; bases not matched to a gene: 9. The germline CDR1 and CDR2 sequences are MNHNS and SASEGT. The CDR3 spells CASSEALLQGINQPQHF. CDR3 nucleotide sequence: TGTGCCAGCAGTGAAGCGCTATTACAGGGGATAAATCAGCCCCAGCATTTT.